The 5 T cell receptor beta chains below all came from one sample that was sequenced in a study of blood T cell repertoires in COVID-19. Using immunoSEQ multiplex PCR, the repertoire was profiled, and TCRdb retains in-frame clones only, with some absent. The data contain 200,000 to 300,000 clones, 88% of them singletons. Input material: peripheral blood. The receptors were gathered from a man between 60 and 70 years old who had recovered from COVID-19.

This clone was counted between two and nine times. The V and J genes are TRBV12-5 and TRBJ1-1; 7 nucleotides line up with TRBD1. V was clipped by 2 bases and J by 1 base; unmatched bases: 4. The CDR3 totals 15 residues. The germline V gene encodes CDR1 LGHNT and CDR2 FRNRAP. The CDR3 here is CASGLNRGRNTEAFF. CDR3 in DNA: TGTGCTAGTGGTTTGAACAGGGGCCGGAACACTGAAGCTTTCTTT.

The chain employs TRBV11-3 and TRBJ2-3; D may be TRBD2 (6 bases). From germline, CDR1 is SGHNT and CDR2 YENEEA. V lost 1 base, J lost 6 bases, and 8 bases lay in between. The CDR3 is 13 residues long. The CDR3 sequence: CASSLGGRDTQYF. The CDR3 DNA reads as TGTGCCAGCAGCTTAGGGGGGAGGGATACGCAGTATTTT. Full variable domain (outside the CDR3, taken from reference TRBV11-3 and TRBJ2-3): EAGVVQSPRYKIIEKKQPVAFWCNPISGHNTLYWYLQNLGQGPELLIRYENEEAVDDSQLPKDRFSAERLKGVDSTLKIQPAELGDSAVYLCASSLGGRDTQYFGPGTRLTVL.

The J gene is TRBJ2-3, the V gene TRBV25-1; TRBD2 agrees at 12 bases. With 4 bases clipped from V and 4 bases from J, the junction kept 9 bases outside the gene matches. CDR1 and CDR2 from the germline V gene are MGHDK and SYGVNS. The length of the CDR3 is 17 residues. CDR3 protein: CASSGAQLAGGPDTQYF. CDR3 nucleotides: TGTGCCAGCAGTGGCGCGCAACTAGCGGGGGGCCCAGATACGCAGTATTTT. Full variable domain (outside the CDR3, taken from reference TRBV25-1 and TRBJ2-3): EADIYQTPRYLVIGTGKKITLECSQTMGHDKMYWYQQDPGMELHLIHYSYGVNSTEKGDLSSESTVSRIRTEHFPLTLESARPSHTSQYLCASSGAQLAGGPDTQYFGPGTRLTVL.

This chain joins TRBV5-1 and TRBJ1-4, with TRBD1 matching over 8 bases. Germline CDR1 and CDR2: SGHRS and YFSETQ. Trimming removed 0 bases from V and 8 bases from J; junction bases left unmatched: 3. The CDR3 runs to 14 residues. The CDR3 coding sequence is TGCGCCAGCAGCTTGGGACAGGGGAGGGAAAAACTGTTTTTT. Encoded protein: CASSLGQGREKLFF.

This clone was detected many times. The chain is built from TRBV24-1 and TRBJ1-5, with TRBD1 matching over 7 bases. V lost 5 bases, J lost 9 bases, and 9 bases stayed unmatched. The CDR3 runs to 14 residues. In germline, CDR1 is KGHDR, CDR2 SFDVKD. CDR3 nucleotide sequence: TGTGCCACCAGTGGGGGACAGAGCTCCTTGCCCCAGCATTTT. Translated: CATSGGQSSLPQHF.